The text below deals with one TCR beta chain. No cognate antigen has been identified for it. The input lacks base qualities; no much larger clone sits a single base away. The TCR beta CDR3 regions were amplified from the RNA transcripts. A first-round RT-PCR of the TCR CDR3 used the HTBI primer set with the Qiagen OneStep RT-PCR kit. A second multiplex PCR round built the libraries, followed by size selection and purification. Libraries were sequenced paired-end with 100 bp reads on an Illumina HiSeq2000. The published analysis was carried out like this. SOAPnuke was used to process the raw data, with reads discarded if the reads contained adapters or uncalled bases, had a mean Phred below 15, or lacked an exact constant-primer or identifier match. COPE v1.2.5 was used to merge the high-quality paired reads, and each unique nucleotide sequence was defined as a clonotype. Clonotypes were aligned to IMGT TRBV, TRBD and TRBJ reference segments using MiTCR v1.1. The analysis included only V-J combinations with a frequency above 0.0001, which together covered more than 99% of the repertoires. A TCS score was defined as the ratio between F50 (clonal expansion) and ExV (chaos), using BLOSUM62-based TCRdist between CDR3 peptides within each V-J. Welch's t-statistics and random forest reduced 500 to 650 V-J features to about 12, which were used in a naive Bayes classifier (R e1071). The raw public reads went through TCRdb reprocessing: fastp at Q25, MiXCR clone calling, in-frame beta chains kept. Every CDR3 protein is listed once, alongside the most common genes and DNA of its rows. TCRdb, not the original authors, processed these V and J calls. The sample table records roughly 290,000 distinct CDR3 sequences; 13% of these occur just once. Approximately 8.6% of the sample belongs to the ten largest clones.

Hyperthyroidism patients were aged 18 to 65 years and newly diagnosed, with disease duration of less than 2 months. Exclusion was applied to patients with uncontrolled infections, other autoimmune diseases, pregnancy or lactation. Diagnoses relied on clinical symptoms, serum thyroxine and TRAb, thyroid ultrasound and orbital computed tomography. Blood from progressor patients was drawn when they were first diagnosed with hyperthyroidism, before any ophthalmopathy symptoms appeared. PBMCs were isolated from roughly 10 ml of fresh peripheral blood by Ficoll-Paque density gradient centrifugation. Progressor patients were defined as those initially diagnosed with Graves' hyperthyroidism in whom ophthalmopathy developed during follow-up. Total RNA was extracted using Trizol reagent, and RNA quality was assessed on an Agilent 2100 Bioanalyzer. V is shortened by 0 bases, J by 7 bases, and the region joining them spans 15 bases. Including the terminal cysteine and phenylalanine, the CDR3 comprises 16 residues. Only the CDR3 part of the read is kept: 48 bases, read in frame from the first base. CDR1 LNHDA and CDR2 SQIVND are derived from the germline V gene (reference sequence).

The data originate from a study of T cells in Graves' hyperthyroidism and ophthalmopathy (dated by TCRdb to between 2018 and 2021). In terms of the full investigation: Peripheral blood samples were taken at the time of initial diagnosis, prior to any treatment. The 100 discovery patients were randomly split 7:3 into training and test sets. Prospective prediction of ophthalmopathy was tested in an independent validation cohort consisting of under 20 hyperthyroidism patients and some 15 patients who later progressed to ophthalmopathy. Following sampling, methimazole starting at 30 mg daily was given to hyperthyroidism patients, and high-dose intravenous methylprednisolone was given to ophthalmopathy patients. The paper describes TCR Vbeta CDR3 sequencing of 120 to 150 peripheral blood samples, made up of some 42 ophthalmopathy patients, around 78 hyperthyroidism patients and some 17 progressor patients. To identify TCR V-J signatures that set the groups apart, the researchers used a discovery cohort of 100 or so patients, made up of 40 to 45 with Graves' ophthalmopathy and approximately 57 with stable Graves' hyperthyroidism. In addition, the study compared T-cell repertoires in thyroid tissue and in blood from several Graves' hyperthyroidism patients. Overall results and qualifications from the work: Sample size was not statistically predetermined, and blinding of investigators to group allocation was not performed. Most expanded thyroid clonotypes (frequency above 0.001) were also detected in blood, suggesting blood repertoires may reflect thyroid immune responses. During validation, the model predicted progression to ophthalmopathy a median of around 6 months ahead of onset, with approximately 70% sensitivity and more than 72% specificity. In cross-validation, a model built on a 13 V-J signature told ophthalmopathy apart from stable hyperthyroidism with approximately 90% sensitivity and roughly 82% specificity, and in testing the same model reached 80%/75%.

The sample consisted of blood. The sequence was obtained from a woman in her twenties or thirties with Graves' hyperthyroidism that later progressed to Graves' ophthalmopathy. This chain is built from TRBV19 and TRBJ2-2; perhaps TRBD2 is the D gene, with 6 bases matching. The sequence in DNA is TGTGCCAGTAGTATAGAGGAGGGCTTCCTGGGCGGGGAGCTGTTTTTT. Translated, this is CASSIEEGFLGGELFF.